The TCR beta chain under discussion was sequenced for a study of patients and donors after allogeneic stem cell transplantation. MiXCR, applied by TCRdb to the RT-PCR reads, yields one record per CDR3 protein. This table holds 900,000 to 1,000,000 distinct CDR3 sequences, under 20% found once. V lost 5 bases and J 4 bases, leaving 15 bases between the germline ends. CDR1 DFQATT and CDR2 SNEGSKA come from the germline V gene (reference sequence). The CDR3 covers 14 residues. In this sample, this clonotype turned up a few times. V and J are TRBV20-1 and TRBJ2-1; tentatively, D is TRBD2 (6 bases). This TCR was sampled from a human donor who was either an allogeneic HSCT recipient or a stem cell or donor lymphocyte infusion donor (not recorded which). It is not recorded whose cells these are; they may come from a transplant donor. Sequencing was performed on blood, either unsorted or a sorted T cell fraction (not recorded which). CDR3 nucleotides: TGCAGTGCTCCGGACTATGATGGATACAATGAGCAGTTCTTC. Translation: CSAPDYDGYNEQFF.